Following are 27 T cell receptor beta chains from one sample sequenced in a study of cytomegalovirus exposure and HLA in healthy donors. PCR involved 60 Vbeta and 13 Jbeta primers. Sequencing was performed with immunoSEQ multiplex PCR; in TCRdb, only in-frame clones are kept and a portion is missing. Of fewer than 130,000 clones listed, over 60% are singletons. The sequenced material came from PBMCs. The origin of the receptors is a woman aged 55-70 years in good health and CMV-seropositive.

The chain combines TRBV18 with TRBJ2-4; the match to TRBD1 covers 9 bases. Germline CDR1 and CDR2: KGHSH and LQKENI. This CDR3 contains 14 residues. Germline trimming cut 3 bases from V and 7 bases from J; bases unmatched to any gene: 4. The CDR3 nucleotides are TGTGCCAGCTCACCGGGACAGGGTCGGAACATTCAGTACTTC. Residues: CASSPGQGRNIQYF. Combining the CDR3 with reference TRBV18 and TRBJ2-4 gives the whole variable domain NAGVMQNPRHLVRRRGQEARLRCSPMKGHSHVYWYRQLPEEGLKFMVYLQKENIIDESGMPKERFSAEFPKEGPSILRIQQVVRGDSAAYFCASSPGQGRNIQYFGAGTRLSVL.

The genes are TRBV7-3 and TRBJ1-2; 7 nucleotides match TRBD1. There are 13 residues in the CDR3. V was pared by 1 base and J by 8 bases, with 4 bases of the junction left unmatched. Per germline, CDR1 SGHTA and CDR2 FQGTGA. As DNA, the CDR3 is TGTGCCAGCAGCTTAATTCCGGGACAGGGCTACACCTTC. Its translation: CASSLIPGQGYTF.

The chain uses TRBV19 and TRBJ2-2; TRBD1 matches 10 bases. Germline V gene data show CDR1 as LNHDA and CDR2 as SQIVND (reference sequence). The CDR3 extends over 15 amino acids. The trim removed 6 bases at V and 6 bases at J, leaving 7 bases unmatched. The CDR3 region is CASRGQGYGAGELFF. In DNA form, the CDR3 reads TGTGCCAGTAGGGGACAGGGGTATGGGGCCGGGGAGCTGTTTTTT.

This clone was counted between two and nine times. The CDR3 loop is CASSIRAKDSYEQYF. The CDR3, as DNA: TGTGCCAGTAGTATCCGAGCGAAAGACTCCTACGAGCAGTACTTC. This chain links TRBV19 with TRBJ2-7, with unresolved D. This CDR3 has 15 residues. V gave up 3 bases and J gave up 0 bases, with 12 bases separating them. The germline V gene has CDR1 LNHDA and CDR2 SQIVND (reference sequence).

The chain carries TRBV7-2 and TRBJ2-7, with 7 bases that match TRBD2. Trimming cost V 1 base and J 0 bases; bases outside gene matches: 6. Germline assignment: CDR1 SGHTA and CDR2 FQGNSA. The CDR3 length is 16 residues. The CDR3 DNA sequence: TGTGCCAGCAGCTTAGGCTCTAGCGGCAGCTCCTACGAGCAGTACTTC. Protein product: CASSLGSSGSSYEQYF.

This chain joins TRBV19 and TRBJ2-4, with 14 bases fitting TRBD2. The germline V gene encodes CDR1 LNHDA and CDR2 SQIVND (reference sequence). J gave up 0 bases and V 1 base, and 5 bases lay outside the gene matches. The CDR3 sequence is 19 residues long. In DNA, the CDR3 is TGTGCCAGTAGTATAGGACGACTAGCGGGAGGGATAGCCAAAAACATTCAGTACTTC. Its protein is CASSIGRLAGGIAKNIQYF. The variable domain in full, completed from reference TRBV19 and TRBJ2-4, reads DGGITQSPKYLFRKEGQNVTLSCEQNLNHDAMYWYRQDPGQGLRLIYYSQIVNDFQKGDIAEGYSVSREKKESFPLTVTSAQKNPTAFYLCASSIGRLAGGIAKNIQYFGAGTRLSVL.

The rearrangement uses TRBV9 and TRBJ1-3; TRBD1 aligns across 7 bases. This CDR3 is built from 15 residues. J gave up 4 bases and V 2 bases, and 6 bases lay outside the gene matches. CDR1 and CDR2 from the germline V gene are SGDLS and YYNGEE. The CDR3 bases are TGTGCCAGCAGCGTCACAGGGGCTGGAGGAAACACCATATATTTT. Translated: CASSVTGAGGNTIYF.

V is TRBV9 and J is TRBJ1-3; 7 positions agree with TRBD1. V was pared by 3 bases and J by 0 bases, with 3 bases of the junction left unmatched. From germline, CDR1 is SGDLS and CDR2 YYNGEE. The CDR3 spans 15 residues. CDR3 protein: CASSAQGSSGNTIYF. As DNA, the CDR3 is TGTGCCAGCAGCGCACAGGGGAGCTCTGGAAACACCATATATTTT.

V usage is TRBV2 and J usage is TRBJ1-4; D is uncertain. V lost 6 bases and J lost 4, with 6 bases in between. Germline V gene data show CDR1 as SNHLY and CDR2 as FYNNEI. CDR3 length: 12 amino acids. As DNA, the CDR3 is TGTGCCAGCAGGAGTAATAATGAAAAACTGTTTTTT. It yields the protein CASRSNNEKLFF.

The genes are TRBV2 and TRBJ2-2; weak D call: TRBD1 (6 bases). CDR1 is SNHLY, CDR2 FYNNEI, per germline. The CDR3 runs 14 residues. V was cut by 7 bases and J by 1 base, with 10 bases left in between. CDR3 bases: TGTGCCAGCATGGACAGAGAGAACACCGGGGAGCTGTTTTTT. As protein: CASMDRENTGELFF.

This clone was observed once. The rearrangement uses TRBV4-1 and TRBJ2-7; 8 nucleotides align to TRBD1. The CDR3 sequence is 15 residues long. Germline V gives CDR1 MGHRA, CDR2 YSYEKL. J was trimmed by 4 bases and V by 2 bases; bases with no gene match: 7. CDR3 nucleotide sequence: TGCGCCAGCAGCCAACCCGGGACAGGACCTTACGAGCAGTACTTC. This sequence encodes CASSQPGTGPYEQYF.

The rearrangement joins TRBV13 to TRBJ2-2; a possible D gene is TRBD1 (6 bases). CDR3 length equals 15 residues. V lost 4 bases to trimming and J lost 0 bases, with 9 bases between them. CDR1 is PRHDT and CDR2 is FYEKMQ in the germline V gene (reference sequence). The CDR3 reads CASSSRTANTGELFF. CDR3 DNA: TGTGCCAGCAGCTCCCGGACAGCGAACACCGGGGAGCTGTTTTTT.

The genes are TRBV7-3 and TRBJ1-1; D unclear. With 6 bases removed from V and 11 bases from J, the gap between germline ends came to 13 bases. The CDR3 loop spans 11 amino acids. Germline V gene lookup returns CDR1 SGHTA and CDR2 FQGTGA. CDR3 loop: CASSYPRRAFF. The CDR3 bases are TGTGCCAGCAGTTATCCCCGTCGGGCTTTCTTT.

The chain recombines TRBV5-1 with TRBJ1-1; D possibly corresponds to TRBD1 (6 bases). In germline, CDR1 is SGHRS, CDR2 YFSETQ. V was pared by 0 bases and J by 0 bases, with 12 bases between. The CDR3 is 16 residues long. CDR3: CASSLANRALNTEAFF. The CDR3 DNA follows: TGCGCCAGCAGCTTGGCAAACAGGGCGTTGAACACTGAAGCTTTCTTT.

V usage is TRBV30 and J usage is TRBJ1-3; 10 nucleotides line up with TRBD1. This CDR3 is built from 14 residues. Germline CDR1 and CDR2: GTSNPN and SVGIG (reference sequence). The V gene end was trimmed by 4 bases and the J gene end by 2 bases; junction bases not matched to a gene: 2. The CDR3: CAWKTGGPGNTIYF. CDR3 in DNA: TGTGCCTGGAAGACAGGGGGCCCTGGAAACACCATATATTTT.

Here the CDR3 DNA reads TGTGCCAGCAGCCCATATGCGGCTAGCACGGGCGAGCAGTACTTC. It specifies CASSPYAASTGEQYF. The chain is built from TRBV7-8 and TRBJ2-7, with D possibly matching TRBD2 (5 bases). Germline loops: CDR1 SGHVS, CDR2 FQNEAQ. Trimming shortened V by 5 bases and J by 6 bases, and 20 bases separated the two germline ends. This CDR3 comprises 15 residues.

This clone was seen a few times. The rearrangement uses TRBV6-1 and TRBJ2-7; 7 nucleotides line up with TRBD1. The trim removed 3 bases at V and 6 bases at J, leaving 2 bases unmatched. CDR1 is MNHNS and CDR2 is SASEGT in the germline V gene. This CDR3 has 12 amino acids. CDR3 nucleotide sequence: TGTGCCAGCAGTGAGACAGGGATCGAGCAGTACTTC. Protein: CASSETGIEQYF.

The chain links TRBV4-1 to TRBJ1-1, with D perhaps TRBD1 (6 bases). V shed 6 bases and J shed 5 bases, with 13 bases lying between them. The CDR3 runs to 13 residues. Germline CDR1 is MGHRA and CDR2 is YSYEKL. This CDR3 is CASRLSGVTEAFF. CDR3 DNA sequence: TGCGCCAGCAGATTATCAGGGGTAACTGAAGCTTTCTTT.

The chain recombines TRBV5-4 with TRBJ2-7, with 8 bases fitting TRBD1. Trimming at V came to 0 bases and at J to 1 base, leaving 3 bases not matched to a gene. Germline V gene sequence: CDR1 SGHNT, CDR2 YYREEE (reference sequence). CDR3 length equals 15 residues. Written as DNA, the CDR3 is TGTGCCAGCAGCTTGGCCAGGGGGCTATCCTACGAGCAGTACTTC. Protein sequence: CASSLARGLSYEQYF.

The chain carries TRBV2 and TRBJ2-3; D perhaps matches TRBD1 (6 bases). Trimming shortened V by 7 bases and J by 3 bases, and 20 bases separated the two germline ends. The CDR3 sequence is 16 residues long. From germline, CDR1 is SNHLY and CDR2 FYNNEI. CDR3 bases: TGTGCCAGCAATAGACTCGGATGGGGGCAAACAGATACGCAGTATTTT. This gives the protein CASNRLGWGQTDTQYF.

The chain joins TRBV19 to TRBJ1-5; D unresolved. The germline V gene has CDR1 LNHDA and CDR2 SQIVND (reference sequence). V was shortened by 1 base and J by 0 bases, with 7 bases between the two germline ends. The CDR3 sequence is 15 residues long. The CDR3 sequence: CASSIVQNSNQPQHF. As DNA, the CDR3 is TGTGCCAGTAGTATAGTTCAAAATAGCAATCAGCCCCAGCATTTT.

This chain links TRBV28 with TRBJ2-1, with D possibly matching TRBD2 (6 bases). This CDR3 region has 13 residues. Trimming removed 4 bases from V and 7 bases from J, with 11 bases in between. Looked up from germline, CDR1 is MDHEN and CDR2 is SYDVKM. CDR3 loop: CASSSGTWNEQFF. Here the CDR3 DNA reads TGTGCCAGCAGTTCTGGGACTTGGAATGAGCAGTTCTTC.

The V call is TRBV6-5, the J call TRBJ1-2, with a tentative D call TRBD1 (6 bases). Per germline, CDR1 MNHEY and CDR2 SVGAGI. Trimming removed 2 bases at V and 4 bases at J, with 11 bases between. The CDR3 is 14 amino acids. The CDR3 spells CASSYEGGVYGYTF. For the CDR3, the DNA is TGTGCCAGCAGTTACGAGGGGGGGGTCTATGGCTACACCTTC.

V gene TRBV4-2 combines with J gene TRBJ1-3, with unresolved D. The CDR3 sequence is 14 residues long. Deletions cut 5 bases from V and 4 bases from J, with 12 bases between. Germline values: CDR1 LGHNA, CDR2 YNFKEQ. CDR3 loop: CASSGRGSGNTIYF. The CDR3 DNA follows: TGTGCCAGCAGCGGGCGGGGATCAGGAAACACCATATATTTT.

This clone was counted a single time. The genes are TRBV29-1 and TRBJ2-5; 10 positions match TRBD1. The germline gives CDR1 SQVTM, CDR2 ANQGSEA. The CDR3 has 13 residues. J gave up 4 bases and V 5 bases, and 4 bases lay outside the gene matches. CDR3 residues: CSVPDRGRETQYF. CDR3 nucleotides: TGCAGCGTTCCAGACAGGGGGCGAGAGACCCAGTACTTC. Complete variable domain (other parts from reference TRBV29-1 and TRBJ2-5): SAVISQKPSRDICQRGTSLTIQCQVDSQVTMMFWYRQQPGQSLTLIATANQGSEATYESGFVIDKFPISRPNLTFSTLTVSNMSPEDSSIYLCSVPDRGRETQYFGPGTRLLVL.

This chain joins TRBV7-6 and TRBJ2-5, with D tentatively TRBD1 (7 bases). V lost 1 base and J 4 bases, leaving 16 bases between the germline ends. Germline V gene lookup returns CDR1 SGHVS and CDR2 FNYEAQ. The CDR3 is 16 residues long. The CDR3 DNA sequence: TGTGCCAGCAGCTTAGGGGCGTGGCAGGGGGGAGAGACCCAGTACTTC. It encodes CASSLGAWQGGETQYF.

This chain links TRBV7-9 with TRBJ1-5; tentative D call: TRBD1 (5 bases). CDR1 SEHNR and CDR2 FQNEAQ come from the germline V gene (reference sequence). The germline V and J ends were trimmed by 1 base and 5 bases, with 12 bases remaining between them. The CDR3 runs to 15 residues. The CDR3 loop reads CASSLGLGVHQPQHF. CDR3 sequence (DNA): TGTGCCAGCAGCTTAGGATTAGGGGTGCATCAGCCCCAGCATTTT.